The clone carrying this T cell receptor beta chain was seen a few times. No antigen is known for it. This entry belongs to a study of T cells after yellow fever vaccination. Study observations and caveats: Weaker overall, the secondary response nonetheless peaked faster (day 5 versus 15). Clones from primary vaccination mostly reappeared after the booster (around 97% CD4, approximately 91% CD8).

Each CDR3 protein gets one entry after TCRdb re-called the 5' RACE reads with MiXCR. This sample has 500,000 to 650,000 distinct CDR3 sequences, with more than 9% found just once. Trimming stripped 6 bases from V and 1 base from J, with 13 bases between. Per germline, CDR1 SGHTA and CDR2 FQGTGA. This CDR3 spans 15 amino acids. This sequence originates from a man aged 25-45 years who received the YFV17D yellow fever vaccine. This rearrangement joins TRBV7-3 to TRBJ2-1; D gene unclear. Material: PBMCs, obtained on the day of the yellow fever booster vaccination. Written as DNA, the CDR3 is TGTGCCAGCAGTATTGACTTGGCTTCCTACAATGAGCAGTTCTTC. Amino acid sequence: CASSIDLASYNEQFF.